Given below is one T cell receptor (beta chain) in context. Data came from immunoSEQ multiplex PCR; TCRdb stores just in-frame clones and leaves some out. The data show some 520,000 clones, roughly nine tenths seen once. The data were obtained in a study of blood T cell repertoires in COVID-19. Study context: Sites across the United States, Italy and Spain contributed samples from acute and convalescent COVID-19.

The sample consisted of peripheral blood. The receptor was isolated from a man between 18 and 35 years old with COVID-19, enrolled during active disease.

The DNA for the CDR3 is TGTGCCAGCCGCTCGACTTTAAACACCGGGGAGCTGTTTTTT. As protein: CASRSTLNTGELFF. The rearrangement uses TRBV11-2 and TRBJ2-2, with D hard to call. V was trimmed by 8 bases and J by 2 bases, leaving 12 bases between them. Germline CDR1 SGHAT, CDR2 FQNNGV. This CDR3 is built from 14 residues.